A selection of T cell receptor beta chains follows, all from one sample in a study of metastatic and nonmetastatic thyroid tumors. TCRdb re-analyzed the PCR reads through MiXCR. The sample carries about 23,000 clones, 20% recorded once. Sequencing was done on a sample of blood. Receptors were obtained from a female donor with papillary thyroid cancer or a benign thyroid nodule (not recorded which). Some clones in this sample may be carry-over from other donors' samples. CDR3s include the opening cysteine and the closing phenylalanine or tryptophan. Fields, in order: V gene, D gene, J gene, clone size, CDR3 DNA, CDR3 protein. D genes are given only for firm matches. Expanded clones are given a class, and other clones once, few, many or no size at all.

TRBV27	NA	TRBJ2-1	many	TGTGCCAGCAGTTTACCCCATACAGGCCATTACAATGAGCAGTTCTTC	CASSLPHTGHYNEQFF
TRBV24-1	NA	TRBJ2-1	many	TGTGCCACCAGTGATTTTAACGGGGGCCTAGATGAGCAGTTCTTC	CATSDFNGGLDEQFF
TRBV6-1	NA	TRBJ2-2	few	TGTGCCAGCAGGGGAAGACAGTCCGGCGGGGAGTCGTTTTTT	CASRGRQSGGESFF
TRBV19	NA	TRBJ2-1	few	TGTGCCAGTAGTATTCTTCGCTACAATGAGCAGTTCTTC	CASSILRYNEQFF
TRBV28	TRBD2	TRBJ2-7	NA	TGTGCCAGCAGTTTTCGGCACGGGAGGGACGAGCAGTACTTC	CASSFRHGRDEQYF
TRBV19	NA	TRBJ2-4	many	TGTGCCAGTAGTATAGATTGGGGGCTAGCCAAAAACATTCAGTACTTC	CASSIDWGLAKNIQYF
TRBV27	TRBD2	TRBJ2-1	NA	TGTGCCAGCAGCCCCGGACTAGCGGGAGTCAATGAGCAGTTCTTC	CASSPGLAGVNEQFF
TRBV2	NA	TRBJ1-5	few	TGTGCCAGCAGTGAAATGGACACCGAGCAGCATTTT	CASSEMDTEQHF
TRBV4-2	NA	TRBJ1-4	NA	TGTGCCAGCAGCCTCGACGTTACTAATGAAAAACTGTTTTTT	CASSLDVTNEKLFF
TRBV4-2	TRBD2	TRBJ2-1	many	TGTGCCAGCAGCCAAGATTTCGGGACTATAGTGGGGGATGAGCAGTTCTTC	CASSQDFGTIVGDEQFF
TRBV27	NA	TRBJ2-2	many	TGTGCCAGCAGTCTAGGGGTGGATTCCACCGGGGAGCTGTTTTTT	CASSLGVDSTGELFF
TRBV10-1	TRBD1	TRBJ2-1	few	TGCGCCAGCAGTGAGGGACAGGGGGGTGAGCAGTTCTTC	CASSEGQGGEQFF
TRBV28	TRBD1	TRBJ2-5	NA	TGTGCCAGCAGTCCCGGACAGGTCCAGTACTTC	CASSPGQVQYF
TRBV7-9	TRBD1	TRBJ2-7	many	TGTGCCAGCAGCTCGCCGGGACAGGGAATACGGGAGCAGTACTTC	CASSSPGQGIREQYF
TRBV6-1	NA	TRBJ2-7	medium-sized	TGTGCCAGCAGTAGTCTAGCCAACCAGTACTTC	CASSSLANQYF
TRBV10-1	TRBD2	TRBJ2-1	few	TGCGCCAGCAGTGATACTAGCGGCTCCTACAATGAGCAGTTCTTC	CASSDTSGSYNEQFF
TRBV20-1	NA	TRBJ1-2	NA	TGCAGTGCTAGACCTATGGGACATCAAAACTATGGCTACACCTTC	CSARPMGHQNYGYTF
TRBV11-2	TRBD2	TRBJ2-5	many	TGTGCCAGCAGCCTCGTTGGGGGAGGGCCGGCGGAGACCCAGTACTTC	CASSLVGGGPAETQYF
TRBV2	NA	TRBJ2-7	NA	TGTGCCAGCAACGGCGGGATAGCCCAGCAGTACTTC	CASNGGIAQQYF